The 32 T cell receptor beta chains reported below all come from one sample, sequenced in a study of CD4 T cells in relation to SARS-CoV-2 and coronaviruses. No antigens are known for them. The protocol was immunoSEQ multiplex PCR, while the TCRdb copy is restricted to in-frame clones and leaves out a portion. The data contain roughly 17,000 clones, approximately 80% of them singletons. Before the COVID-19 pandemic, during about 2011-2019, CD4+ T cells were taken from unexposed donors. The cells were cultured for over eight days before CD4+ T cells were isolated. The specimen sequenced was CD4+ T cells from PBMCs, cultured in vitro. These receptors all stem from a human donor in good health.

This clone was detected once. V is TRBV18 and J is TRBJ1-2; 8 bases are a match to TRBD1. This CDR3 spans 16 amino acids. Germline V gene lookup returns CDR1 KGHSH and CDR2 LQKENI. After removal of 4 bases from V and 2 bases from J, the junction contained 9 bases not matched to a gene. CDR3: CASSRPGTGNNYGYTF. CDR3 nucleotide sequence: TGTGCCAGCTCACGCCCCGGGACAGGCAACAACTATGGCTACACCTTC.

For the CDR3, the DNA is TGTGCCAGCAGCGTAGGGGAGGTACTCTCCCTCCCTATATCTGGGGCCAACGTCCTGACTTTC. Encoded protein: CASSVGEVLSLPISGANVLTF. The chain uses TRBV9 and TRBJ2-6; weak D call: TRBD2 (6 bases). The CDR3 runs to 21 residues. Trimming took off 0 bases at V and 1 base at J, with 23 bases between the two ends. Looked up from germline, CDR1 is SGDLS and CDR2 is YYNGEE.

The V gene is TRBV9, the J gene TRBJ2-7; 7 bases align to TRBD2. Per germline, CDR1 SGDLS and CDR2 YYNGEE. The CDR3 has 15 amino acids. J lost 3 bases, V lost 2 bases, and 8 bases had no gene match. CDR3 sequence (DNA): TGTGCCAGCAGCGTTGAGGCTAGCGGTTACTACGAGCAGTACTTC. It yields the protein CASSVEASGYYEQYF. Looking up the rest from reference TRBV9 and TRBJ2-7 gives the full variable domain: DSGVTQTPKHLITATGQRVTLRCSPRSGDLSVYWYQQSLDQGLQFLIQYYNGEERAKGNILERFSAQQFPDLHSELNLSSLELGDSALYFCASSVEASGYYEQYFGPGTRLTVT.

Here the CDR3 reads CASSYRVSHEQFF. CDR3 in DNA: TGTGCCAGCAGTTACAGGGTTTCGCATGAGCAGTTCTTC. The chain links TRBV27 to TRBJ2-1, with D possibly being TRBD1 (6 bases). Germline assignment: CDR1 MNHEY and CDR2 SMNVEV (reference sequence). The CDR3 has 13 residues. Trimming took off 4 bases at V and 8 bases at J, with 12 bases between the two ends.

V is TRBV25-1 and J is TRBJ2-1; 11 positions agree with TRBD2. The CDR3 consists of 15 residues. Per germline, CDR1 MGHDK and CDR2 SYGVNS. Trimming took 4 bases from V and 4 from J; bases not matched to a gene: 3. CDR3 nucleotides: TGTGCCAGCAGTGGCTCTAGCGGGGGGTACAATGAGCAGTTCTTC. Its translation: CASSGSSGGYNEQFF.

This clone is a singleton in its sample. The chain joins TRBV6-5 to TRBJ1-1, with no clear D. In germline, CDR1 is MNHEY, CDR2 SVGAGI. V was cut by 8 bases and J by 6 bases, with 16 bases left in between. The CDR3 runs to 13 residues. The DNA for the CDR3 is TGTGCCAGCGGGCCCGTAGAAGGCGCTGAAGCTTTCTTT. It translates to CASGPVEGAEAFF.

This chain uses TRBV5-1 with TRBJ2-7; D might be TRBD2 (5 bases). This CDR3 spans 17 amino acids. The germline V and J ends were trimmed by 1 base and 0 bases, with 17 bases remaining between them. Germline V gene lookup returns CDR1 SGHRS and CDR2 YFSETQ. The DNA of the CDR3 is TGCGCCAGCAGCTTGATGAGAATGTCAGGAGGCTCCTACGAGCAGTACTTC. Its protein product is CASSLMRMSGGSYEQYF.

J is TRBJ1-1 and V is TRBV27; the match to TRBD1 covers 10 bases. CDR3 length: 18 residues. V lost 6 bases to trimming and J lost 1 base; unmatched junction nucleotides: 14. Germline lookup yields CDR1 MNHEY and CDR2 SMNVEV (reference sequence). CDR3 sequence: CASRGGSFWDRGNTEAFF. The CDR3 DNA reads TGTGCCAGCAGGGGAGGAAGTTTCTGGGACAGGGGGAACACTGAAGCTTTCTTT.

This chain joins TRBV12-3 or TRBV12-4 and TRBJ2-7; D is uncertain. V gave up 3 bases and J gave up 2 bases, with 5 bases separating them. This CDR3 is 12 amino acids long. This chain's CDR3 is CASSLIPYEQYF. The CDR3 region has the DNA TGTGCCAGCAGTTTGATCCCCTACGAGCAGTACTTC.

The chain is built from TRBV2 and TRBJ1-5, with D possibly being TRBD1 (6 bases). Germline-derived CDR1 and CDR2 are SNHLY and FYNNEI. CDR3 length: 14 amino acids. With 6 bases removed from V and 3 bases from J, the gap between germline ends came to 12 bases. The DNA of the CDR3 is TGTGCCAGCAGGTTGACAGGTACCAATCAGCCCCAGCATTTT. Translation gives CASRLTGTNQPQHF.

This clone was observed a handful of times. The rearrangement links TRBV6-6 to TRBJ1-6, with 8 bases matching TRBD1. The V segment lost 5 bases and the J segment 1 base; nucleotides outside the gene matches: 7. Germline values: CDR1 MNHNY, CDR2 SVGAGI (reference sequence). The CDR3 is 17 amino acids. The CDR3 region is CASSHGQGGSYNSPLHF. In nucleotides, the CDR3 is TGTGCCAGCAGTCATGGACAGGGAGGATCCTATAATTCACCCCTCCACTTT.

This rearrangement joins TRBV27 to TRBJ2-7; tentatively, D is TRBD1 (5 bases). Germline values: CDR1 MNHEY, CDR2 SMNVEV (reference sequence). The V end lost 7 bases, the J end lost 2 bases, and 18 bases lay between the germline ends. There are 15 residues in the CDR3. The CDR3 protein is CASTPLAGKAYEQYF. The CDR3 DNA is TGTGCCAGCACCCCTTTGGCAGGGAAAGCCTACGAGCAGTACTTC.

V and J are TRBV5-1 and TRBJ2-5; D is unclear. Germline CDR1 SGHRS, CDR2 YFSETQ. The CDR3 sequence is 16 residues long. Trimming removed 7 bases from V and 0 bases from J, with 19 bases in between. In nucleotides, the CDR3 is TGCGCCAGCGCCCAGGCCCTGCCGATTAACCAAGAGACCCAGTACTTC. This translates into CASAQALPINQETQYF.

This clone was observed a single time. V is TRBV19 and J is TRBJ1-1; D unclear. Per the germline V gene, CDR1 is LNHDA and CDR2 is SQIVND (reference sequence). The CDR3 loop spans 14 amino acids. V lost 6 bases and J 2 bases, leaving 13 bases between the germline ends. CDR3 loop: CASRLREINTEAFF. CDR3 DNA: TGTGCCAGTAGACTTAGAGAGATAAACACTGAAGCTTTCTTT.

The chain has TRBV7-2 and TRBJ2-7, with D possibly TRBD2 on 6 matching bases. The V and J ends lost 5 bases and 7 bases respectively, with 15 bases between them. Germline CDR1 SGHTA, CDR2 FQGNSA. This CDR3 spans 13 amino acids. The CDR3 reads CASSPRRGGEQYF. The CDR3 DNA reads TGTGCCAGCAGCCCGCGGCGGGGCGGGGAGCAGTACTTC.

This clone was picked up one time. This chain links TRBV3-1 (or the pseudogene TRBV3-2) with TRBJ2-1; D uncertain. Per the germline V gene, CDR1 is LGHDT and CDR2 is YNNKEL (reference sequence). The CDR3 sequence is 15 residues long. Trimming left V 4 bases short and J 1 base short, with 11 bases between. The CDR3 DNA reads as TGTGCCAGCAGCCTTGGCGGCCAGTCCTACAATGAGCAGTTCTTC. As protein: CASSLGGQSYNEQFF.

The rearrangement links TRBV7-2 to TRBJ2-2; D is perhaps TRBD1 (5 bases). The CDR3 is 14 residues long. Trimming stripped 7 bases from V and 0 bases from J, with 9 bases between. Germline V gives CDR1 SGHTA, CDR2 FQGNSA. This CDR3 reads CASKGRPNTGELFF. For the CDR3, the DNA is TGTGCCAGCAAGGGGCGCCCGAACACCGGGGAGCTGTTTTTT.

This rearrangement joins TRBV4-2 to TRBJ2-2; 9 nucleotides line up with TRBD2. V was clipped by 4 bases and J by 6 bases; unmatched bases: 15. CDR1 is LGHNA, CDR2 YNFKEQ, per germline. This CDR3 comprises 18 residues. Written as DNA, the CDR3 is TGTGCCAGCAGCCCGGGGGTGGCTGGCGGGAGGGAGGCCGGGGAGCTGTTTTTT. Translating it yields CASSPGVAGGREAGELFF.

This sequence joins TRBV21-1 and TRBJ1-2. TRBV21-1 is listed as a pseudogene. The CDR3 is 17 residues long. The CDR3 DNA follows: TGTGCCAGCAGCAAAGGGCCCCGGCAGTCTCACAACTATGGCTACACCTTC. This translates into CASSKGPRQSHNYGYTF.

There are a few counts of this clone. The V gene is TRBV21-1, the J gene TRBJ1-2; the table gives TRBD1 as D, unverified against the DNA. TRBV21-1 is deemed a pseudogene. The CDR3 extends over 13 amino acids. This CDR3 reads CASRDRDVYGYTF. The CDR3 DNA is TGTGCCAGCAGAGACAGGGACGTCTATGGCTACACCTTC.

The CDR3 sequence: CSVGGRQGATEAFF. The CDR3 DNA reads as TGCAGCGTTGGTGGTCGGCAGGGGGCCACTGAAGCTTTCTTT. The V and J genes are TRBV29-1 and TRBJ1-1; 8 bases line up with TRBD1. V shed 4 bases and J 4 bases; nucleotides not matched to a gene: 8. CDR3 length: 14 residues. The V gene's germline CDR1 is SQVTM and CDR2 ANQGSEA. Together with reference TRBV29-1 and TRBJ1-1, the CDR3 gives the full variable domain: SAVISQKPSRDICQRGTSLTIQCQVDSQVTMMFWYRQQPGQSLTLIATANQGSEATYESGFVIDKFPISRPNLTFSTLTVSNMSPEDSSIYLCSVGGRQGATEAFFGQGTRLTVV.

This chain links TRBV28 with TRBJ1-1; D is unclear. Germline loops: CDR1 MDHEN, CDR2 SYDVKM. The CDR3 has 14 residues. The V and J ends lost 3 bases and 8 bases respectively, with 16 bases between them. DNA for the CDR3: TGTGCCAGCAGTTTGGGCCAGGTGAAAGGGGAAGCTTTCTTT. Translated: CASSLGQVKGEAFF.

This chain joins TRBV5-1 and TRBJ1-1; tentatively, D is TRBD1 (5 bases). Germline-derived CDR1 and CDR2 are SGHRS and YFSETQ. The CDR3 extends over 13 amino acids. Trimming left V 0 bases short and J 6 bases short, with 9 bases between. CDR3: CASSLGQGAEAFF. Here the CDR3 DNA reads TGCGCCAGCAGCTTGGGTCAAGGGGCTGAAGCTTTCTTT.

The chain uses TRBV12-5 and TRBJ2-1; D not certain. The germline V gene has CDR1 LGHNT and CDR2 FRNRAP. CDR3 length: 13 amino acids. V lost 0 bases and J 12 bases, leaving 12 bases between the germline ends. The CDR3 DNA follows: TGTGCTAGTGGTTTGGTACGTAGTCAGCGGCAGTTCTTC. Encoded protein: CASGLVRSQRQFF. The variable domain in full, completed from reference TRBV12-5 and TRBJ2-1, reads DARVTQTPRHKVTEMGQEVTMRCQPILGHNTVFWYRQTMMQGLELLAYFRNRAPLDDSGMPKDRFSAEMPDATLATLKIQPSEPRDSAVYFCASGLVRSQRQFFGPGTRLTVL.

By sample fraction, this clone is medium-sized. The V gene is TRBV6-1, the J gene TRBJ2-7; the D gene is possibly TRBD1 (5 bases). V was pared by 0 bases and J by 7 bases, with 13 bases between. The germline gives CDR1 MNHNS, CDR2 SASEGT. The CDR3 has 14 amino acids. The CDR3 region is CASSEASRTLEQYF. In DNA form, the CDR3 reads TGTGCCAGCAGTGAAGCAAGTCGGACATTGGAGCAGTACTTC.

V gene TRBV28 combines with J gene TRBJ2-1; a possible D gene is TRBD2 (6 bases). V shed 4 bases and J shed 12 bases, with 19 bases lying between them. This CDR3 is built from 14 residues. Per the germline V gene, CDR1 is MDHEN and CDR2 is SYDVKM. This CDR3 reads CASSSPGLASWQFF. The CDR3 DNA reads as TGTGCCAGCAGTTCCCCGGGACTTGCGTCGTGGCAGTTCTTC.

The V call is TRBV24-1, the J call TRBJ2-1; D remains unclear. The V end was cut by 5 bases, the J end by 5 bases, with 12 bases between. From germline, CDR1 is KGHDR and CDR2 SFDVKD. The CDR3 covers 14 residues. CDR3 in amino acids: CATSGQLNHNEQFF. DNA of the CDR3: TGTGCCACCAGTGGCCAACTGAATCACAATGAGCAGTTCTTC.

This clone was observed a few times. V usage is TRBV5-3 and J usage is TRBJ1-2, with D perhaps TRBD1 (6 bases). TRBV5-3 is recorded as an ORF, its role being uncertain. The V gene lost 3 bases and the J gene lost 7 bases, with 19 bases spanning the gap. This CDR3 comprises 15 residues. CDR3 region: CARSYKHRVLGGYTF. In nucleotides, the CDR3 is TGTGCCAGAAGCTATAAGCACAGGGTGCTGGGTGGCTACACCTTC.

This clone was seen a few times. The CDR3 loop is CASSYRRRGNEQFF. DNA of the CDR3: TGTGCCAGCAGTTACCGGCGGCGGGGCAATGAGCAGTTCTTC. V and J are TRBV6-2 or TRBV6-3 and TRBJ2-1, with D possibly matching TRBD2 (6 bases). The CDR3 is 14 amino acids. Per the germline V gene, CDR1 is MNHEY and CDR2 is SVGEGT. V lost 2 bases to trimming and J lost 6 bases, with 11 bases between them.

The chain employs TRBV18 and TRBJ2-5; no firm D call. The CDR3 runs to 12 residues. Germline V gene sequence: CDR1 KGHSH, CDR2 LQKENI. Trimming shortened V by 2 bases and J by 0 bases, and 1 base separated the two germline ends. The CDR3 loop reads CASSPNQETQYF. CDR3 sequence (DNA): TGTGCCAGCTCACCAAACCAAGAGACCCAGTACTTC.

This chain joins TRBV24-1 and TRBJ2-1; no definite D call. V dropped 7 bases and J dropped 9 bases, with 12 bases sitting between them. Germline V lookup: CDR1 KGHDR, CDR2 SFDVKD. This CDR3 comprises 12 residues. The CDR3 DNA is TGTGCCACCAGGCGAGAGGTCGGTGAGCAGTTCTTC. Amino acid sequence: CATRREVGEQFF.

The chain couples TRBV24-1 to TRBJ1-1; D not certain. This CDR3 spans 14 amino acids. V was shortened by 4 bases and J by 3 bases, with 11 bases between the two germline ends. Germline CDR1 reads KGHDR; CDR2 reads SFDVKD. The CDR3 DNA follows: TGTGCCACCAGTGACTCAACATTATACACTGAAGCTTTCTTT. Translated: CATSDSTLYTEAFF.